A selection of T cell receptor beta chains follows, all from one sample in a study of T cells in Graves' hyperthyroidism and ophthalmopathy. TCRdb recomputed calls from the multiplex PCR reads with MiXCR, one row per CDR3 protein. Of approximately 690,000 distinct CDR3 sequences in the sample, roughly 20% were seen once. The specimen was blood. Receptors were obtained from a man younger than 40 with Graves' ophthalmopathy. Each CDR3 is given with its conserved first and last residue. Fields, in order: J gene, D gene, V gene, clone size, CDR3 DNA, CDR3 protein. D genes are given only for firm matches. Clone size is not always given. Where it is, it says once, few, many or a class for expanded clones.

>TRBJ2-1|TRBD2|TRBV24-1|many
TGTGCCACCAGTGATTTGGCCAGCGGGACTGAGCAGTTCTTC
CATSDLASGTEQFF
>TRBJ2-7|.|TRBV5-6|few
TGTGCCAGCAGCTTGATTGGGCAGGGGGGACCAGAGCAGTACTTC
CASSLIGQGGPEQYF
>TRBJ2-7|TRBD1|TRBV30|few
TGTGCCAGTAGTATTCGACAGGGAACCTACGAGCAGTACTTC
CASSIRQGTYEQYF
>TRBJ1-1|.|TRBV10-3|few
TGTGCCATTAGGAACCGGGCTGAAGCTTTCTTT
CAIRNRAEAFF
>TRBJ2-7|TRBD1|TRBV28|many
TGTGCCAGCAGTTCGGGACAGGGGGTTTACGAGCAGTACTTC
CASSSGQGVYEQYF
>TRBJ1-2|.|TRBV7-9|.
TGTGCCAGCAGCCTCGGGGGGCAGGCATCGTATGGCTACACCTTC
CASSLGGQASYGYTF
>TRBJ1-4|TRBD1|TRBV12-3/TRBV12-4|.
TGTGCCAGCAGGCCGGGACAGGGGCGTGAAAAACTGTTTTTT
CASRPGQGREKLFF
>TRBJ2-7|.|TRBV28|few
TGTGCCAGCAGTTTTGGGGGCACAATGGACGAGCAGTACTTC
CASSFGGTMDEQYF
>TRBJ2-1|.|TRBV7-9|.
TGTGCCAGCAGCTCATCGGCCGTAAATGAGCAGTTCTTC
CASSSSAVNEQFF
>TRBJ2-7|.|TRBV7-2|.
TGTGCCAGCAGCTCCGCAAACGAGCAGTACTTC
CASSSANEQYF
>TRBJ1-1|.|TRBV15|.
TGTGCCACCAGCAGTTCCGGTGTGGTAGGGTATCCTGAAGCTTTCTTT
CATSSSGVVGYPEAFF
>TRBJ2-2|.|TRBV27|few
TGTGCCAGCACCCCTGACACCTTGAACACCGGGGAGCTGTTTTTT
CASTPDTLNTGELFF
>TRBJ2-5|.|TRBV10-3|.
TGTGCCATCAGACTAGGACAGAACCAAGAGACCCAGTACTTC
CAIRLGQNQETQYF
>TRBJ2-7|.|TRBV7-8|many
TGTGCCAGCAGCTTAGAGGCCATCGGGTACTACGAGCAGTACTTC
CASSLEAIGYYEQYF
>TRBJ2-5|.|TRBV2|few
TGTGCCAGCAACAATGGGATAGAGACCCAGTACTTC
CASNNGIETQYF
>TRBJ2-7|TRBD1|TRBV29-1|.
TGCAGCGTTGGTGTGACAGGGAGTGGCGAGCAGTACTTC
CSVGVTGSGEQYF
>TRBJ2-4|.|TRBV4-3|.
TGCGCCAGCAGCCAAGTAGTTGGAGGGTCAAAAAACATTCAGTACTTC
CASSQVVGGSKNIQYF
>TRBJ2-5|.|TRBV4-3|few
TGCGCCAGCAGCCAAGATAACGGGCAAGAGACCCAGTACTTC
CASSQDNGQETQYF
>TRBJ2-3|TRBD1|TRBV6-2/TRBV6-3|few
TGTGCCAGCAGTCCCGCCGGGGGACAGGGCGGAGATACGCAGTATTTT
CASSPAGGQGGDTQYF
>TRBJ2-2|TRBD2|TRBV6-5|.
TGTGCCAGCAGTTACCGGGGAGGGCGGGACGGGGAGCTGTTTTTT
CASSYRGGRDGELFF
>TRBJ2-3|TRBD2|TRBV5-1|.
TGCGCCAGCAGCTTTCGACTAGCACGGCGTGATACAGATACGCAGTATTTT
CASSFRLARRDTDTQYF
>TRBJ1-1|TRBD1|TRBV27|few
TGTGCCAGCAGTCCCACCGGGACAGGGGGCACTGAAGCTTTCTTT
CASSPTGTGGTEAFF
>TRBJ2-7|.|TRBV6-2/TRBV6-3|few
TGTGCCAGCAACCGCAGGCTGGGATACGAGCAGTACTTC
CASNRRLGYEQYF
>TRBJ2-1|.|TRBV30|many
TGTGCCTGGAGTAAAAAACATGAGCAGTTCTTC
CAWSKKHEQFF
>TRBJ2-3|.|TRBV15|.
TGTGCCACCAGCAGGACAGCCTCCGATGGGGATACGCAGTATTTT
CATSRTASDGDTQYF
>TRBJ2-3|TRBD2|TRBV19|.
TGTGCCAGTACCCTAGCGGCTAGCACAGATACGCAGTATTTT
CASTLAASTDTQYF
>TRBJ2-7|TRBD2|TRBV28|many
TGTGCCAGCAGTTTCGACACTAGCGGGACCTACGAGCAGTACTTC
CASSFDTSGTYEQYF
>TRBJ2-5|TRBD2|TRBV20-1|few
TGCAGTGCTAGAGCTTGGGGGCCGGGGGGGTCGGGGGAGACCCAGTACTTC
CSARAWGPGGSGETQYF
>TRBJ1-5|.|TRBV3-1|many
TGTGCCAGCAGCCAAAGCGGAGGTCAGCCCCAGCATTTT
CASSQSGGQPQHF
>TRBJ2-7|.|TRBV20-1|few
TGCAGTGCTAGAGCGACAGAACTTTGGGAGCAGTACTTC
CSARATELWEQYF
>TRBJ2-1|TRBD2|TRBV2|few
TGTGCCAGCAGCGGGGAAACTAGCGGGAGTTCAACCTACAATGAGCAGTTCTTC
CASSGETSGSSTYNEQFF
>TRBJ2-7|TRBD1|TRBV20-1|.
TGCAGTGTTCTGGGGGGACAGGGCACTTTCGAGCAGTACTTC
CSVLGGQGTFEQYF
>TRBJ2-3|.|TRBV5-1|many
TGCGCCAGCAGCTTGGTCCAGGGAAGCACAGATACGCAGTATTTT
CASSLVQGSTDTQYF
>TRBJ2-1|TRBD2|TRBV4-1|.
TGCGCCAGCAGCCAAGGAGAACTAGCGGGATCTTCCTACAATGAGCAGTTCTTC
CASSQGELAGSSYNEQFF
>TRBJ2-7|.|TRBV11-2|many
TGTGCCAGCAGCTTTAATCCGGGGGACGAGCAGTACTTC
CASSFNPGDEQYF
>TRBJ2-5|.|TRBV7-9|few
TGTGCCAGCAGCCGCCGGGACCACCAAGAGACCCAGTACTTC
CASSRRDHQETQYF
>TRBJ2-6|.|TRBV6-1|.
TGTGCCAGCAGAGAAACCAGCTCTGGGGCCAACGTCCTGACTTTC
CASRETSSGANVLTF
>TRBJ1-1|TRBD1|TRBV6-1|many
TGTGCCAGCAGAGAAGGTGTAGGGGGCCGAAACACTGAAGCTTTCTTT
CASREGVGGRNTEAFF
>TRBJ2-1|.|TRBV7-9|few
TGTGCCAGCAGCCGTTCTGGGACGGGAGAGTATGAGCAGTTCTTC
CASSRSGTGEYEQFF
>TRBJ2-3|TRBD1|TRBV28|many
TGTGCCAGCAGTATTGCGGGACAGGGGGCTTTAGATACGCAGTATTTT
CASSIAGQGALDTQYF
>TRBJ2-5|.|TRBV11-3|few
TGTGCCAGCAGCCCCGGGCGGGCGAGCGGGTCTAACCAAGAGACCCAGTACTTC
CASSPGRASGSNQETQYF
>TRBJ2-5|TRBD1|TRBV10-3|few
TGTGCCATCAGGGACCCGGGACAGAAAGAGACCCAGCACTTC
CAIRDPGQKETQHF
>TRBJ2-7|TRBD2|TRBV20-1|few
TGCAGTGCTGGCGGGAGGGCCTACGAGCAGTACTTC
CSAGGRAYEQYF
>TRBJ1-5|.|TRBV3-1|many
TGTGCCAGCAGCCAAGACCAGGGGTTAAATCAGCCCCAGCATTTT
CASSQDQGLNQPQHF
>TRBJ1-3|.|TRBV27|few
TGTGCCAGCAGTCTGGGTCGGTCTGGAAACACCATATATTTT
CASSLGRSGNTIYF
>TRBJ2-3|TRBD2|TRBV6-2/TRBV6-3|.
TGTGCCAGCAGGAGCAGGGGGGGACTAGCGGGAGTGGATACGCAGTATTTT
CASRSRGGLAGVDTQYF